This T cell receptor beta chain was found in a study of T cells in narcolepsy. The overall study: Healthy controls were enrolled alongside patients with narcolepsy type 1 or type 2. The study, taken as a whole, reports: HCRT-specific and TRIB2-specific autoreactive clonotypes appeared among same-patient CSF and blood CD4+ clonotypes. Blood of same and different patients, but not healthy controls, reportedly held recurring autoreactive clonotypes. In some patient and control memory CD4+ samples, autoreactive clones were absent.

Using immunoSEQ multiplex PCR, the repertoire was profiled, and TCRdb retains in-frame clones only, with some absent. The table records 25,000 to 35,000 clones, less than 85% of them present only once. Notes on this clone: Its target is not known.

The receptor was isolated from a human donor in good health. Source material: memory (CD45RA-) CD4+ T cells from blood.

The CDR3 is CASSKETGRPYEQYF. The CDR3 nucleotides are TGTGCCAGCAGCAAAGAGACAGGCCGTCCCTACGAGCAGTACTTC. The chain uses TRBV21-1 and TRBJ2-7; the table's D call of TRBD1 was not tested on the DNA. TRBV21-1 is a pseudogene locus. CDR3 length: 15 amino acids.